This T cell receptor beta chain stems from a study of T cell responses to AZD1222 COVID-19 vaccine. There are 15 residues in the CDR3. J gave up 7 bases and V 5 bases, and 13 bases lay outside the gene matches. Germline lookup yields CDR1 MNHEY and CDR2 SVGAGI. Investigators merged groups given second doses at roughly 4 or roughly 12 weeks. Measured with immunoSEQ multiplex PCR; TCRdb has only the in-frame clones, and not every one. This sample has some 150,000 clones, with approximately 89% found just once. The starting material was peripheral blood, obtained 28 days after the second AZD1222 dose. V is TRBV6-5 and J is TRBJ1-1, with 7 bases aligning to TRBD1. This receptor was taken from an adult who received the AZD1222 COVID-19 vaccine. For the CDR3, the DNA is TGTGCCAGCAGTCGACAGGGACTCTTGGACGGTGAAGCTTTCTTT. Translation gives CASSRQGLLDGEAFF.